This entry lists 32 T cell receptor beta chains sequenced from one sample in a study of T cell repertoires in cytomegalovirus infection. No cognate antigen is known for these TCRs. TCRdb re-analysed the reads in MiXCR, keeping a single row per CDR3 protein. The repertoire holds fewer than 900,000 distinct CDR3 sequences, with under 35% as singletons. The sample was cultured CD8+ T cells from PBMCs, taken from culture after CMV antigen stimulation. The receptors originated from a human donor in good health (CMV status not recorded). Some clones in this sample may be carry-over from other donors' samples.

The sample holds one count of this clonotype. The chain uses TRBV7-1 and TRBJ1-1, with D unclear. TRBV7-1 belongs to the ORF category, with a function that is uncertain. Trimming removed 7 bases at V and 5 bases at J, with 17 bases between. This CDR3 is built from 14 residues. DNA for the CDR3: TGTGCCAGCATCGACCCCGGGTCGGGGACTGAAGCTTTCTTT. Its protein product is CASIDPGSGTEAFF.

The table lists this clonotype with a few counts. The chain uses TRBV28 and TRBJ2-5; the D is unclear. There are 15 residues in the CDR3. Trimming took 7 bases from V and 0 from J, leaving 15 bases between them. Per germline, CDR1 MDHEN and CDR2 SYDVKM. The CDR3 region has the DNA TGTGCCAGCACCCATGGGAACAGTTACCAAGAGACCCAGTACTTC. It yields the protein CASTHGNSYQETQYF. Variable domain in full (rest from reference TRBV28 and TRBJ2-5): DVKVTQSSRYLVKRTGEKVFLECVQDMDHENMFWYRQDPGLGLRLIYFSYDVKMKEKGDIPEGYSVSREKKERFSLILESASTNQTSMYLCASTHGNSYQETQYFGPGTRLLVL.

V and J are TRBV7-9 and TRBJ1-5, with TRBD1 identical over 10 bases. CDR1 is SEHNR and CDR2 is FQNEAQ in the germline V gene (reference sequence). The CDR3 contains 15 residues. V lost 4 bases, J lost 3 bases, and 3 bases stayed unmatched. The CDR3 nucleotides are TGTGCCAGCAGCTCCGACAGGGGGCACAATCAGCCCCAGCATTTT. It codes for CASSSDRGHNQPQHF.

This rearrangement joins TRBV4-1 to TRBJ2-1, with 8 bases identical to TRBD1. Unmatched junction bases numbered 3, after V lost 2 bases and J lost 9 bases. CDR1 and CDR2 (germline): MGHRA, YSYEKL. The CDR3 spans 13 residues. The CDR3 region is CASSQWTGSEQFF. CDR3 bases: TGCGCCAGCAGCCAATGGACAGGGAGTGAGCAGTTCTTC.

In this sample, this clonotype turned up once. The chain recombines TRBV29-1 with TRBJ1-2; D uncertain. This CDR3 is built from 12 residues. Per the germline V gene, CDR1 is SQVTM and CDR2 is ANQGSEA. V gave up 0 bases and J gave up 7 bases, with 9 bases separating them. DNA for the CDR3: TGCAGCGTTGAAGAAGGGAACCTTGGCTACACCTTC. Translating it yields CSVEEGNLGYTF.

This clonotype was observed once. The V gene is TRBV14, the J gene TRBJ2-3, with D maybe TRBD2 (6 bases). Germline V gives CDR1 SGHDN, CDR2 FVKESK. This CDR3 region has 16 residues. V was clipped by 3 bases and J by 2 bases, with 15 bases between them. As DNA, the CDR3 is TGTGCCAGCAGCCAGTTAGGACTAACCAACACAGATACGCAGTATTTT. Protein sequence: CASSQLGLTNTDTQYF.

The table lists this clonotype with many counts. J is TRBJ2-5 and V is TRBV7-8; no definite D call. The germline V and J ends were trimmed by 4 bases and 0 bases, with 9 bases remaining between them. From germline, CDR1 is SGHVS and CDR2 FQNEAQ. This CDR3 region has 14 residues. The CDR3 coding sequence is TGTGCCAGCAGCTACAGAAAGTACCAAGAGACCCAGTACTTC. Amino acids: CASSYRKYQETQYF. Full variable domain (rest looked up from reference TRBV7-8 and TRBJ2-5): GAGVSQSPRYKVAKRGQDVALRCDPISGHVSLFWYQQALGQGPEFLTYFQNEAQLDKSGLPSDRFFAERPEGSVSTLKIQRTQQEDSAVYLCASSYRKYQETQYFGPGTRLLVL.

The rearrangement links TRBV7-3 to TRBJ1-3, with 10 bases aligning to TRBD1. This CDR3 has 16 amino acids. Germline values: CDR1 SGHTA, CDR2 FQGTGA. V was clipped by 5 bases and J by 3 bases; unmatched bases: 7. The CDR3 DNA reads as TGTGCCAGCAGCGCGACCGGGACAGGGGTTGGAAACACCATATATTTT. Translated: CASSATGTGVGNTIYF.

The V call is TRBV7-3, the J call TRBJ1-2, with a possible D match to TRBD1 (6 bases). Trimming shortened V by 5 bases and J by 9 bases, and 10 bases separated the two germline ends. The CDR3 covers 11 residues. Germline loops: CDR1 SGHTA, CDR2 FQGTGA. Written as DNA, the CDR3 is TGTGCCAGCAGCATCAGGGGTAGCTACACCTTC. This codes for CASSIRGSYTF.

The sample holds a few counts of this clonotype. The chain has TRBV11-2 and TRBJ2-1, with D perhaps TRBD1 or TRBD2 (6 bases each). Germline CDR1 SGHAT, CDR2 FQNNGV. V gave up 3 bases and J gave up 9 bases, with 21 bases separating them. The CDR3 spans 16 residues. The CDR3 is CASSLLNGPGAGEQFF. The CDR3 DNA follows: TGTGCCAGCAGCTTGCTCAACGGCCCGGGGGCCGGTGAGCAGTTCTTC. Looking up the rest from reference TRBV11-2 and TRBJ2-1 gives the full variable domain: EAGVAQSPRYKIIEKRQSVAFWCNPISGHATLYWYQQILGQGPKLLIQFQNNGVVDDSQLPKDRFSAERLKGVDSTLKIQPAKLEDSAVYLCASSLLNGPGAGEQFFGPGTRLTVL.

In DNA form, the CDR3 reads TGTGCCAGCAGCATGGGACTAGCCTTGTACGACGAGCAGTACGTC. Translation: CASSMGLALYDEQYV. V and J are TRBV7-9 and TRBJ2-7; 9 bases are shared with TRBD2. The germline gives CDR1 SEHNR, CDR2 FQNEAQ (reference sequence). V trimming: 5 bases; J trimming: 5 bases; junction bases outside the gene matches: 10. CDR3 size: 15 residues.

This clonotype was counted only a few times. One end of the junction does not line up with germline, which may come from a read error. The V call is TRBV7-6, the J call TRBJ2-1; D is perhaps TRBD1 (6 bases). Looked up from germline, CDR1 is SGHVS and CDR2 is FNYEAQ. The CDR3 extends over 15 amino acids. The CDR3 DNA reads as TGTGCTAGCAGCTTAGAGGGGGTCCCCTACAATGAGCAGTTCTTC. It encodes CASSLEGVPYNEQFF.

This clonotype was observed a few times. The chain joins TRBV7-9 to TRBJ2-7; D is possibly TRBD1 or TRBD2 (6 bases each). This CDR3 is 12 amino acids long. V was cut by 1 base and J by 11 bases, with 12 bases left in between. Germline CDR1 reads SEHNR; CDR2 reads FQNEAQ (reference sequence). The CDR3 DNA sequence: TGTGCCAGCAGCTTAGACGGGGGCGGAGAGTACGTC. Residues: CASSLDGGGEYV.

This clonotype was picked up a small number of times. The chain employs TRBV7-9 and TRBJ1-1; perhaps TRBD1 as D (5 bases). Trimming stripped 7 bases from V and 6 bases from J, with 15 bases between. The CDR3 has 13 amino acids. Germline CDR1 is SEHNR and CDR2 is FQNEAQ (reference sequence). CDR3 protein: CASTYGGGAEAFF. DNA for the CDR3: TGTGCCAGCACCTACGGAGGAGGGGCTGAAGCTTTCTTT.

In its sample, this clonotype was seen a few times. The chain carries TRBV7-8 and TRBJ2-1; D is ambiguous. The CDR3 has 15 amino acids. Germline-derived CDR1 and CDR2 are SGHVS and FQNEAQ. Trimming removed 7 bases at V and 0 bases at J, with 13 bases between. The CDR3 sequence is CASILTVSSYNEQFF. CDR3 sequence (DNA): TGTGCCAGCATCCTCACAGTTAGCTCCTACAATGAGCAGTTCTTC.

This clonotype has only a few counts. The chain joins TRBV9 to TRBJ1-5, with D perhaps TRBD1 (6 bases). The CDR3 extends over 15 amino acids. V was trimmed by 3 bases and J by 3 bases, leaving 13 bases between them. Germline values: CDR1 SGDLS, CDR2 YYNGEE. Here the CDR3 reads CASSGRDTLNQPQHF. Written as DNA, the CDR3 is TGTGCCAGCAGCGGAAGGGACACACTCAATCAGCCCCAGCATTTT.

This clonotype was recorded many times. J is TRBJ2-5 and V is TRBV7-2, with D hard to call. The V gene lost 5 bases and the J gene lost 1 base, with 14 bases spanning the gap. This CDR3 region has 15 residues. Germline V lookup: CDR1 SGHTA, CDR2 FQGNSA. The CDR3 loop is CASSPGRHLQETQYF. CDR3 bases: TGTGCCAGCAGCCCAGGACGGCATCTCCAAGAGACCCAGTACTTC.

This clonotype was seen only a few times. V gene TRBV12-3 or TRBV12-4 combines with J gene TRBJ1-2; 9 bases are a match to TRBD1. The CDR3 is 16 amino acids. With V trimmed by 5 bases and J by 2 bases, 9 bases remained unmatched. CDR3 amino acids: CASSLIRDRENYGYTF. The CDR3 DNA sequence: TGTGCCAGCAGTCTAATCCGGGACAGGGAAAACTATGGCTACACCTTC.

This clonotype occurred many times. The V and J genes are TRBV27 and TRBJ2-1; D possibly corresponds to TRBD1 (6 bases). With 5 bases removed from V and 3 bases from J, the gap between germline ends came to 8 bases. The CDR3 totals 13 residues. Germline V gene lookup returns CDR1 MNHEY and CDR2 SMNVEV (reference sequence). The CDR3 sequence is CASSQGHYNEQFF. The CDR3 DNA is TGTGCCAGCAGTCAGGGACACTACAATGAGCAGTTCTTC.

This clonotype was found a few times. The gene calls are TRBV6-5 and TRBJ2-3; D is unclear. CDR3 length equals 15 residues. CDR1 and CDR2 from the germline V gene are MNHEY and SVGAGI. V was trimmed by 0 bases and J by 2 bases, leaving 9 bases between them. CDR3 protein: CASSYSTSLTDTQYF. CDR3 bases: TGTGCCAGCAGTTACTCGACCAGCCTCACAGATACGCAGTATTTT.

This clonotype was seen a handful of times. The J gene is TRBJ2-6, the V gene TRBV12-3 or TRBV12-4; TRBD1 might be the D (8 bases). The CDR3 contains 17 residues. With 7 bases removed from V and 0 bases from J, the gap between germline ends came to 16 bases. CDR3 nucleotides: TGTGCCAGCACCCGCACAGGGGGGGGCTCTGGGGCCAACGTCCTGACTTTC. Its translation: CASTRTGGGSGANVLTF.

This clonotype has just a few counts. This chain links TRBV4-2 with TRBJ2-7; 7 nucleotides line up with TRBD1. The CDR3 runs to 15 residues. Germline V gene sequence: CDR1 LGHNA, CDR2 YNFKEQ. V trimming: 1 base; J trimming: 5 bases; junction bases outside the gene matches: 8. The CDR3 region has the DNA TGTGCCAGCAGCCAAGTACCGGGACAGAGCAACGAGCAGTACGTC. This encodes CASSQVPGQSNEQYV.

There are a few counts of this clonotype. The chain joins TRBV7-6 to TRBJ1-3; no clear D gene. Trimming left V 2 bases short and J 0 bases short, with 8 bases between. The CDR3 covers 15 residues. The V gene's germline CDR1 is SGHVS and CDR2 FNYEAQ. CDR3 protein: CASSLNSGSGNTIYF. Here the CDR3 DNA reads TGTGCCAGCAGCTTAAATTCAGGCTCTGGAAACACCATATATTTT. Together with reference TRBV7-6 and TRBJ1-3, the CDR3 gives the full variable domain: GAGVSQSPRYKVTKRGQDVALRCDPISGHVSLYWYRQALGQGPEFLTYFNYEAQQDKSGLPNDRFSAERPEGSISTLTIQRTEQRDSAMYRCASSLNSGSGNTIYFGEGSWLTVV.

The table lists this clonotype with a few counts. The rearrangement joins TRBV7-3 to TRBJ2-5, with D perhaps TRBD1 (6 bases). CDR3 length: 14 residues. V lost 0 bases and J 5 bases, leaving 10 bases between the germline ends. Germline loops: CDR1 SGHTA, CDR2 FQGTGA. The CDR3 region is CASSLTWTAETQYF. CDR3 coding DNA: TGTGCCAGCAGCTTAACTTGGACAGCTGAGACCCAGTACTTC. Variable domain in full (rest from reference TRBV7-3 and TRBJ2-5): GAGVSQTPSNKVTEKGKYVELRCDPISGHTALYWYRQSLGQGPEFLIYFQGTGAADDSGLPNDRFFAVRPEGSVSTLKIQRTERGDSAVYLCASSLTWTAETQYFGPGTRLLVL.

The sample holds a few counts of this clonotype. CDR3 DNA sequence: TGCAGTGCTAGAGATCTCTCGGGGGGCACAGATACGCAGTATTTT. Translated: CSARDLSGGTDTQYF. V usage is TRBV20-1 and J usage is TRBJ2-3; maybe TRBD2 (6 bases). CDR3 size: 15 residues. Per germline, CDR1 DFQATT and CDR2 SNEGSKA (reference sequence). The germline V and J ends were trimmed by 0 bases and 1 base, with 11 bases remaining between them.

This clonotype was seen a handful of times. The CDR3 protein is CASSLRAPNSQGNYGYTF. CDR3 coding DNA: TGTGCCAGCAGTTTACGGGCCCCTAATAGCCAGGGGAACTATGGCTACACCTTC. The chain links TRBV27 to TRBJ1-2; a possible D gene is TRBD1 (6 bases). The germline gives CDR1 MNHEY, CDR2 SMNVEV (reference sequence). The V and J ends lost 2 bases and 2 bases respectively, with 21 bases between them. This CDR3 comprises 18 residues.

This clonotype was detected only a few times. This chain joins TRBV4-1 and TRBJ2-7; D is unresolved. V was pared by 1 base and J by 4 bases, with 11 bases between. The germline V gene encodes CDR1 MGHRA and CDR2 YSYEKL. This CDR3 region has 14 residues. CDR3 sequence (DNA): TGCGCCAGCAGCCAAGTGAATATGGGTTACGAGCAGTACTTC. This sequence encodes CASSQVNMGYEQYF.

This clonotype came up a few times. The chain uses TRBV7-9 and TRBJ1-1; weak D call: TRBD1 (6 bases). This CDR3 spans 13 amino acids. Germline V CDR1 and CDR2: SEHNR, FQNEAQ (reference sequence). Trimming pared 5 bases from V and 4 bases from J, leaving 11 bases between. The CDR3 protein is CASSGWGATEAFF. In DNA form, the CDR3 reads TGTGCCAGCAGCGGTTGGGGGGCCACTGAAGCTTTCTTT.

This clonotype has a handful of counts. CDR3 loop: CASSLGIRASEKLFF. The CDR3 bases are TGTGCCAGCAGCTTAGGGATCAGGGCCAGTGAAAAACTGTTTTTT. This chain uses TRBV11-2 with TRBJ1-4; a possible D gene is TRBD1 (5 bases). CDR3 length: 15 amino acids. V was pared by 1 base and J by 7 bases, with 13 bases between. CDR1 is SGHAT, CDR2 FQNNGV, per germline.

This clonotype came up many times. The chain carries TRBV7-2 and TRBJ2-1; TRBD2 aligns across 11 bases. The germline V gene has CDR1 SGHTA and CDR2 FQGNSA. The CDR3 is 19 residues long. The trim removed 4 bases at V and 4 bases at J, leaving 15 bases unmatched. CDR3 sequence reads: CASSSNRLAGRGQYNEQFF. The CDR3 DNA sequence: TGTGCCAGCAGCTCCAACAGACTAGCGGGGAGGGGGCAATACAATGAGCAGTTCTTC. The variable domain in full, completed from reference TRBV7-2 and TRBJ2-1, reads GAGVSQSPSNKVTEKGKDVELRCDPISGHTALYWYRQSLGQGLEFLIYFQGNSAPDKSGLPSDRFSAERTGGSVSTLTIQRTQQEDSAVYLCASSSNRLAGRGQYNEQFFGPGTRLTVL.

This clonotype occurred many times. The J gene is TRBJ1-4, the V gene TRBV12-3 or TRBV12-4, with 7 bases fitting TRBD1. V was clipped by 7 bases and J by 5 bases; unmatched bases: 16. This CDR3 has 17 amino acids. CDR3 in amino acids: CASNHHLPGQLNEKLFF. CDR3 nucleotides: TGTGCCAGCAACCACCACCTACCGGGACAGTTGAATGAAAAACTGTTTTTT.

The sample holds many counts of this clonotype. The chain links TRBV7-2 to TRBJ1-1, with D possibly being TRBD1 (5 bases). CDR3 length: 17 residues. Germline V CDR1 and CDR2: SGHTA, FQGNSA. V was cut by 1 base and J by 4 bases, with 19 bases left in between. The CDR3 region is CASSLEVGTRGATEAFF. In DNA, the CDR3 is TGTGCCAGCAGCTTAGAAGTCGGGACCCGGGGCGCCACTGAAGCTTTCTTT.